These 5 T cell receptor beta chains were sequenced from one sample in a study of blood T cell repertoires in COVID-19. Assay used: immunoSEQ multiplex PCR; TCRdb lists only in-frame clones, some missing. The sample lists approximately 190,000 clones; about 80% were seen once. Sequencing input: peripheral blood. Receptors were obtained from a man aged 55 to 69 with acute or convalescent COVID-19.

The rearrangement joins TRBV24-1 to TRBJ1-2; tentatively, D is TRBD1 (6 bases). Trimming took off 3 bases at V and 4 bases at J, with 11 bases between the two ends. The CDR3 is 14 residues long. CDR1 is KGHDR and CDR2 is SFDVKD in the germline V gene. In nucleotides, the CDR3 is TGTGCCACCAGTGATAGCAGGGGTACCTATGGCTACACCTTC. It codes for CATSDSRGTYGYTF.

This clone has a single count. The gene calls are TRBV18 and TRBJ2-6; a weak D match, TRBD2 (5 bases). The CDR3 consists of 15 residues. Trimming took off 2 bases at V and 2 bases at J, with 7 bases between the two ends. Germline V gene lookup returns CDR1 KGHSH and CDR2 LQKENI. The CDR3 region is CASSPGSPGANVLTF. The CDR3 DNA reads TGTGCCAGCTCACCAGGGAGCCCTGGGGCCAACGTCCTGACTTTC.

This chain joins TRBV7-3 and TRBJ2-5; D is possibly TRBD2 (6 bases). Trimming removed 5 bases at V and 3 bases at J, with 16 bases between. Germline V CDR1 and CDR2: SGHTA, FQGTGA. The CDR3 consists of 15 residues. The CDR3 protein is CASSSGRGSKETQYF. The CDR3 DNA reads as TGTGCCAGCAGCAGCGGGCGGGGTTCTAAAGAGACCCAGTACTTC.

This CDR3 is CASSVGVAGLYF. In DNA form, the CDR3 reads TGTGCCAGCAGCGTAGGGGTAGCGGGCCTGTACTTC. The chain employs TRBV9 and TRBJ2-5, with 7 bases matching TRBD2. The CDR3 sequence is 12 residues long. After removal of 0 bases from V and 13 bases from J, the junction contained 6 bases not matched to a gene. Per the germline V gene, CDR1 is SGDLS and CDR2 is YYNGEE.

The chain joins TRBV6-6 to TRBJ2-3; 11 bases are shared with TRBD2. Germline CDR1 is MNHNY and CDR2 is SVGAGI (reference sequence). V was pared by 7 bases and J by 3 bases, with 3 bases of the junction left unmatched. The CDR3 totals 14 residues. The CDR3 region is CASKLAGVTDTQYF. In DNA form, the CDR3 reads TGTGCCAGCAAACTAGCGGGAGTTACAGATACGCAGTATTTT.